This TCR beta chain was recorded in a study of T cells in Graves' hyperthyroidism and ophthalmopathy. The TCR beta CDR3 regions underwent amplification using RNA transcripts as the source. When the TCR CDR3 underwent first-round RT-PCR, the HTBI primer set was used. TCRdb reanalysed the multiplex PCR reads using MiXCR and keeps one entry per CDR3 protein. In the table there are 400,000 or so distinct CDR3 sequences, around an eighth of which are singletons. The CDR3 extends over 14 amino acids. CDR1 is KGHDR and CDR2 is SFDVKD in the germline V gene. Trimming pared 5 bases from V and 1 base from J, leaving 11 bases between. This clonotype came up many times. Cells are PBMCs isolated from more than 8.5 ml of fresh blood.

The receptor was derived from a man aged 45-65 years with Graves' ophthalmopathy. This chain uses TRBV24-1 with TRBJ2-7, with D uncertain. Material for sequencing was blood. CDR3 nucleotides: TGTGCCACCAGTGCCGCCGGCAGTTCCTACGAGCAGTACTTC. This encodes CATSAAGSSYEQYF.